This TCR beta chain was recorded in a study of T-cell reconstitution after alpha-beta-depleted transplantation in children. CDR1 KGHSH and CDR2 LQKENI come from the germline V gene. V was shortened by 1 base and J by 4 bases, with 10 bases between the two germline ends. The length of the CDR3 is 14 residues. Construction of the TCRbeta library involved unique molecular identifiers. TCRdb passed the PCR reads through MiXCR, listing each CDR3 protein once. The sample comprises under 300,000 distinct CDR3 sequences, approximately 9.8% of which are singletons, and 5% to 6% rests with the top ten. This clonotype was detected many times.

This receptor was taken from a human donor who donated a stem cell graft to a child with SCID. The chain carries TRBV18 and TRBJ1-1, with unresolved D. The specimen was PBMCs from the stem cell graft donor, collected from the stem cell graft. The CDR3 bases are TGTGCCAGCTCACCACTGTACAGATCCACTGAAGCTTTCTTT. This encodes CASSPLYRSTEAFF.